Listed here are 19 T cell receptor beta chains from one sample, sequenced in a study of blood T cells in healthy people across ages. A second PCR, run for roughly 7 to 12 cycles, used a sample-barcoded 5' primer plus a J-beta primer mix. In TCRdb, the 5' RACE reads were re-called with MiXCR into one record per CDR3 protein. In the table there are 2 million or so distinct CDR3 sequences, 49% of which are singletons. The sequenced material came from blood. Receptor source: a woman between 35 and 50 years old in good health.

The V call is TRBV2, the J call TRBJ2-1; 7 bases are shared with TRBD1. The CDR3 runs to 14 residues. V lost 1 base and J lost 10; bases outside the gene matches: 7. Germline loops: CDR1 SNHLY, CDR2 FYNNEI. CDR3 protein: CASSEDLDRLEQFF. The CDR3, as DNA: TGTGCCAGCAGTGAAGACTTGGACAGGCTGGAGCAGTTCTTC. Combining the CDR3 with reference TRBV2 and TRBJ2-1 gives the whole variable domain EPEVTQTPSHQVTQMGQEVILRCVPISNHLYFYWYRQILGQKVEFLVSFYNNEISEKSEIFDDQFSVERPDGSNFTLKIRSTKLEDSAMYFCASSEDLDRLEQFFGPGTRLTVL.

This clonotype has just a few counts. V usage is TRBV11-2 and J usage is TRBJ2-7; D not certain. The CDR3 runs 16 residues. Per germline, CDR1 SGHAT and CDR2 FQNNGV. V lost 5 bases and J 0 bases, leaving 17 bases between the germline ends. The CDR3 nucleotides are TGTGCCAGCAGCCAAACACAGCTTTCGAGCTCCTACGAGCAGTACTTC. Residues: CASSQTQLSSSYEQYF.

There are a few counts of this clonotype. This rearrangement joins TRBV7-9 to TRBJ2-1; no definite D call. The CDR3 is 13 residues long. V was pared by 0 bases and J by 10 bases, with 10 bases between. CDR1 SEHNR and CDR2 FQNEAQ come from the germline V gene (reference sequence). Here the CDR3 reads CASSLADLREQFF. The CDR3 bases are TGTGCCAGCAGCTTAGCGGACCTAAGGGAGCAGTTCTTC.

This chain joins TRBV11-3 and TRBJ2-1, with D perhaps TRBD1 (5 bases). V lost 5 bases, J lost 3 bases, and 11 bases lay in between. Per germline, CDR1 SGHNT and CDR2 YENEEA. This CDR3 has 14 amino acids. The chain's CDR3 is CASSARADYNEQFF. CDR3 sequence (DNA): TGTGCCAGCAGCGCCAGGGCTGACTACAATGAGCAGTTCTTC.

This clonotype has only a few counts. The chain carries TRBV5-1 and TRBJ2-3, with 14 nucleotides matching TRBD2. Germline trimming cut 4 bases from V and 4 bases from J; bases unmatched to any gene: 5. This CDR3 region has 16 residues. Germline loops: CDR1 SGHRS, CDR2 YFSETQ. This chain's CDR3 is CASSPGTSGGSDTQYF. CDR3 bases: TGCGCCAGCAGCCCCGGGACTAGCGGGGGCTCAGATACGCAGTATTTT.

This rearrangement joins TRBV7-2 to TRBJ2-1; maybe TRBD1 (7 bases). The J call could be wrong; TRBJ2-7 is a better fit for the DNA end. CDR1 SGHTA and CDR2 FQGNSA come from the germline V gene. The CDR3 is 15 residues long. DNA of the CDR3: TGTGCCAGCAGCTTAGGGAGGGACAGATCCTACGAGCAGTACTTC. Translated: CASSLGRDRSYEQYF.

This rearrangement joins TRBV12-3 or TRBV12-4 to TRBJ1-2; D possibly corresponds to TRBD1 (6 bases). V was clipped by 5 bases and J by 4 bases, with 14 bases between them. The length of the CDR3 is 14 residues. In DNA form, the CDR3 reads TGTGCCAGCAGTGCCTCCAGGGACATCTATGGCTACACCTTC. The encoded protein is CASSASRDIYGYTF.

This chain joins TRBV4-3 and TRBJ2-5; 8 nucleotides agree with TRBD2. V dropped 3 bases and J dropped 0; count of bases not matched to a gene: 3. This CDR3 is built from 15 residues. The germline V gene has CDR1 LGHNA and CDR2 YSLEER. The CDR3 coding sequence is TGCGCCAGCAGCCACGTAGCGGGGTACCAAGAGACCCAGTACTTC. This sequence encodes CASSHVAGYQETQYF.

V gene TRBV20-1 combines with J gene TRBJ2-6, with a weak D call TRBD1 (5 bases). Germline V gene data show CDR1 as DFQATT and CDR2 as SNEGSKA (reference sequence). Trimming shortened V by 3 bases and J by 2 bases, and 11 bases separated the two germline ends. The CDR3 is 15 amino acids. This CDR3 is CSARDKLAGANVLTF. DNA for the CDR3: TGCAGTGCTAGGGACAAGCTGGCTGGGGCCAACGTCCTGACTTTC.

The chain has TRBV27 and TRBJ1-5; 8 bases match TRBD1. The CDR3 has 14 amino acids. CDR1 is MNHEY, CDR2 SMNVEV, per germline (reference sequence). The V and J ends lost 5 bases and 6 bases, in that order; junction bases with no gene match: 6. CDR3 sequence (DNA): TGTGCCAGCAGTGATACAGGGGGAATTCAGCCCCAGCATTTT. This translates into CASSDTGGIQPQHF.

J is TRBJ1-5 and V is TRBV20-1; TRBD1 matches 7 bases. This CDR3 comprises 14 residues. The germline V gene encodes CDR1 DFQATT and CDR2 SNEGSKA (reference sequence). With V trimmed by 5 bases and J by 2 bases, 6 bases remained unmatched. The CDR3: CSAGQVVGNQPQHF. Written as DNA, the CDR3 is TGCAGTGCTGGACAGGTGGTCGGCAATCAGCCCCAGCATTTT.

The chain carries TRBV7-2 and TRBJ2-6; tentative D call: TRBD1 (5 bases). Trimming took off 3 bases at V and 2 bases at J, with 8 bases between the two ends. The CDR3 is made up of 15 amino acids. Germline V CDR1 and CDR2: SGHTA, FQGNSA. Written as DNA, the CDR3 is TGTGCCAGCAGCTTTACAGGTCCTGGGGCCAACGTCCTGACTTTC. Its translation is CASSFTGPGANVLTF.

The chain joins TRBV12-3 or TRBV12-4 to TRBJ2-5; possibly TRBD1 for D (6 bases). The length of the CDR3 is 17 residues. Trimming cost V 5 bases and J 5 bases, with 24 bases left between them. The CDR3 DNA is TGTGCCAGCAGTGACACAGGGTTCGTATCACAAGTGGAGACCCAGTACTTC. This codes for CASSDTGFVSQVETQYF.

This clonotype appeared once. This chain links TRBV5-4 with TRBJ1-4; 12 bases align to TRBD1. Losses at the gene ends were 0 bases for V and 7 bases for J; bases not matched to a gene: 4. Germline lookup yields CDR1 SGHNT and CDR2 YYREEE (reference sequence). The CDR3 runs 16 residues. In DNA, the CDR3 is TGTGCCAGCAGCTTGGCCGGGACAGGGGGCTTTGAAAAACTGTTTTTT. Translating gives CASSLAGTGGFEKLFF.

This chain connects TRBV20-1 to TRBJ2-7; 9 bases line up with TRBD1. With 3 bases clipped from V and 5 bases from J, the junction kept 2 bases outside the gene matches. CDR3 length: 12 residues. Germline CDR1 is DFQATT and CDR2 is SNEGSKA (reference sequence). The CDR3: CSASRTGDEQYF. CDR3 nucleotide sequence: TGCAGTGCTAGTAGGACAGGGGACGAGCAGTACTTC.

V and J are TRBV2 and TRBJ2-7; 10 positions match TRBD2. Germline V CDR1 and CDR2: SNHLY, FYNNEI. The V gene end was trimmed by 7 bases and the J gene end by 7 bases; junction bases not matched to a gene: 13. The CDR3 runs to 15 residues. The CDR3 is CASTDLAGVYNEQYF. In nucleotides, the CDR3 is TGTGCCAGCACTGATCTAGCGGGGGTATACAATGAGCAGTACTTC.

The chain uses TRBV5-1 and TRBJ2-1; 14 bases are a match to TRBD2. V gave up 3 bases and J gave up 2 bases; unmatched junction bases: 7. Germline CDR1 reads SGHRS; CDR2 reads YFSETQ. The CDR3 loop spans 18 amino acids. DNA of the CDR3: TGCGCCAGCAGCTCCGGACTAGCGGGGGGCCCGACCTACAATGAGCAGTTCTTC. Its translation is CASSSGLAGGPTYNEQFF.

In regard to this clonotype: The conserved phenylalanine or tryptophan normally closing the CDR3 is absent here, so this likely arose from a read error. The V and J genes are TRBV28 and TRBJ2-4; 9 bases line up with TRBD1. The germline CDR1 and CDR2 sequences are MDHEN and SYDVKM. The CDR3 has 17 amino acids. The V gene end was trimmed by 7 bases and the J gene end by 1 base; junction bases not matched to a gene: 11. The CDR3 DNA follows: TGTGCCAGCACCCAAGGGACAGGGTTAGGGGCCAAAAACATTCAGTACTCC. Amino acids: CASTQGTGLGAKNIQYS.

The DNA for the CDR3 is TGTGCCAGCAGGGACTCCCCGCTCTCTGAGCAGTACTTC. Translation: CASRDSPLSEQYF. This sequence joins TRBV6-5 and TRBJ2-5, with D possibly matching TRBD2 (5 bases). Between the trimmed V and J ends, which lost 6 bases and 11 bases, there was a span of 19 bases. Germline CDR1 and CDR2: MNHEY and SVGAGI. The CDR3 consists of 13 residues.